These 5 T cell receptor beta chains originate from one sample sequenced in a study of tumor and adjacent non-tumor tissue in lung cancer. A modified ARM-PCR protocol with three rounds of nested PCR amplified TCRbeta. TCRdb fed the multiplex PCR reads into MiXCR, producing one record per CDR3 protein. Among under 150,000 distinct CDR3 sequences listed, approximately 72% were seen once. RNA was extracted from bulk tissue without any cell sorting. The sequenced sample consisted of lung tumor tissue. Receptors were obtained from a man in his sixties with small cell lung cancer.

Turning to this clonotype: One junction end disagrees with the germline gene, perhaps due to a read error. The chain's CDR3 is CSATGQRGSYEQYF. CDR3 coding DNA: TGCAGTGCTACAGGACAGAGGGGCTCCTACGAGCAGTATTTC. The rearrangement uses TRBV20-1 and TRBJ2-7; a weak D match, TRBD1 (6 bases). Germline V gene lookup returns CDR1 DFQATT and CDR2 SNEGSKA (reference sequence). This CDR3 is 14 amino acids long.

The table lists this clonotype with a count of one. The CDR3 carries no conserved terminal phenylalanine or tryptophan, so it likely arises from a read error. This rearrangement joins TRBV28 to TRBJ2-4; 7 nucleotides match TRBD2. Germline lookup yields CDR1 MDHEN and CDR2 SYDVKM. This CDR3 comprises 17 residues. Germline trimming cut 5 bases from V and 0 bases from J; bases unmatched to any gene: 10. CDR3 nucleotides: TGTGCCAGCAGTCCCGCCAGCGGGAACCTAGCCAAAAACATTCAGTACCTC. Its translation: CASSPASGNLAKNIQYL.

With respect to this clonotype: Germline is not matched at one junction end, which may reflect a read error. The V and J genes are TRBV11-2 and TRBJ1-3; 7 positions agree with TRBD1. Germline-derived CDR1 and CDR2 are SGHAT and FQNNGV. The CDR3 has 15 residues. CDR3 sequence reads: CVSRLGQSSGNTLYF. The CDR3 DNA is TGTGTTAGCAGATTGGGACAGAGCTCTGGAAACACCTTATATTTT.

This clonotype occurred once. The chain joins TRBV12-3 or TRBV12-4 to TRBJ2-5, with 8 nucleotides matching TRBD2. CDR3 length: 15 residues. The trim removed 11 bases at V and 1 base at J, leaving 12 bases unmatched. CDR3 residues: CACSFGGRTQETQYF. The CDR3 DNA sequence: TGTGCCTGTAGTTTCGGCGGGAGGACCCAAGAGACCCAGTACTTC.

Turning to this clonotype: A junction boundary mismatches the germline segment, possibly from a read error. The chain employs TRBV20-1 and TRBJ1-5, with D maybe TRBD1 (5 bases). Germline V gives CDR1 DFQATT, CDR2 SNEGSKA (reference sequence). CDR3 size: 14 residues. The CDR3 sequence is CCARLAGFNQPQHF. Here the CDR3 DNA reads TGTTGTGCAAGGCTGGCAGGGTTCAATCAGCCCCAGCATTTT.